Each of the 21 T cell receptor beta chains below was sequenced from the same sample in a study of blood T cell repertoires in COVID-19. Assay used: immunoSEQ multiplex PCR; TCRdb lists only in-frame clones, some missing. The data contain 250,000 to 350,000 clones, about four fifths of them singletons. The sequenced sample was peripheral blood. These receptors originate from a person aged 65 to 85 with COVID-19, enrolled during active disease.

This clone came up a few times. DNA for the CDR3: TGTGCCAGCAGCCCGAACGACAGAAACTATGGCTACACCTTC. The encoded protein is CASSPNDRNYGYTF. V gene TRBV6-5 combines with J gene TRBJ1-2; possible D gene TRBD1, 5 bases. This CDR3 comprises 14 residues. The germline V gene has CDR1 MNHEY and CDR2 SVGAGI. The V gene lost 6 bases and the J gene lost 2 bases, with 13 bases spanning the gap.

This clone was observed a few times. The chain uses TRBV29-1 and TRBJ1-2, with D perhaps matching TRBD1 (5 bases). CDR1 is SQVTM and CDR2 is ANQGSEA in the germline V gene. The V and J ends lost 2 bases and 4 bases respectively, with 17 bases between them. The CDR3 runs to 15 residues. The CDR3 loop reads CSVEMLRGWSYGYTF. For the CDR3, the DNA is TGCAGCGTTGAAATGCTAAGGGGATGGAGCTATGGCTACACCTTC.

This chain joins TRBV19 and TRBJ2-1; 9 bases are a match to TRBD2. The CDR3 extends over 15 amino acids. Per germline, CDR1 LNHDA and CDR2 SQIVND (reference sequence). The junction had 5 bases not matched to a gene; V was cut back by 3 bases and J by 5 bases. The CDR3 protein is CASSMREGVNNEQFF. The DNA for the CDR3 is TGTGCCAGTAGTATGCGGGAGGGCGTAAACAATGAGCAGTTCTTC. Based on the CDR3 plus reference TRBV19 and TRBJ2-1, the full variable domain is DGGITQSPKYLFRKEGQNVTLSCEQNLNHDAMYWYRQDPGQGLRLIYYSQIVNDFQKGDIAEGYSVSREKKESFPLTVTSAQKNPTAFYLCASSMREGVNNEQFFGPGTRLTVL.

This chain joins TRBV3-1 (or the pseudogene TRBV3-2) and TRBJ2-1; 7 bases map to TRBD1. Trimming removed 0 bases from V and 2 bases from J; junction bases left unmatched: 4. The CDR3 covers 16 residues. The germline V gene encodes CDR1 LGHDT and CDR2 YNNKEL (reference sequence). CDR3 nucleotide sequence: TGTGCCAGCAGCCAAGAAGGGGGCGCGACCTACAATGAGCAGTTCTTC. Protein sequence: CASSQEGGATYNEQFF.

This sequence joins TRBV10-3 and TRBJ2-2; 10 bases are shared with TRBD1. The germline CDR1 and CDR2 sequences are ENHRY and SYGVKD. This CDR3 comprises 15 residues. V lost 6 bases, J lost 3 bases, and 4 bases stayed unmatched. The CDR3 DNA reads TGTGCCATCAGCGTGGACAGGGGGGACACCGGGGAGCTGTTTTTT. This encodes CAISVDRGDTGELFF.

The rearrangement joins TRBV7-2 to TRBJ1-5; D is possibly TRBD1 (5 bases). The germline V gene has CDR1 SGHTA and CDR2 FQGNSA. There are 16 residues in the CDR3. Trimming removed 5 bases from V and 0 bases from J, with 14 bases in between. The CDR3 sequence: CASSLGGTTSNQPQHF. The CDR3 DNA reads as TGTGCCAGCAGCCTCGGGGGGACTACTAGCAATCAGCCCCAGCATTTT.

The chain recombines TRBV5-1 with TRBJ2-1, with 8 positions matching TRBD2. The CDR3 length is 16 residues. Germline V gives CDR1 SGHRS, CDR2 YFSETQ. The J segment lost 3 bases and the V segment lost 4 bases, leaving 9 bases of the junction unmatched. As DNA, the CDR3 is TGCGCCAGCAGCCCGGGGGGGGGCTGGGACTACAATGAGCAGTTCTTC. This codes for CASSPGGGWDYNEQFF.

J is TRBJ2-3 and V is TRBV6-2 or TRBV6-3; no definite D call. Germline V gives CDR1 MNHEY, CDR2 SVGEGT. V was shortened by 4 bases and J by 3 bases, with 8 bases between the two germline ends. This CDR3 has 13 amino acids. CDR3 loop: CASSLMRTDTQYF. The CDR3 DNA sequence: TGTGCCAGCAGTTTAATGAGGACAGATACGCAGTATTTT.

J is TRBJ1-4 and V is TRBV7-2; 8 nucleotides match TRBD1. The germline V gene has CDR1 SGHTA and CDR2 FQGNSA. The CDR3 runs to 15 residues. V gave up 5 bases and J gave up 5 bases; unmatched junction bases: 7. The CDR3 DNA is TGTGCCAGCAGCATTTCTCAGGGGGCGAATGAAAAACTGTTTTTT. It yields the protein CASSISQGANEKLFF.

The chain's CDR3 is CASSSRTFSGQPNYGYTF. For the CDR3, the DNA is TGTGCCAGCAGCTCCAGAACATTTTCGGGACAGCCCAACTATGGCTACACCTTC. The chain recombines TRBV7-8 with TRBJ1-2, with 7 positions matching TRBD1. In germline, CDR1 is SGHVS, CDR2 FQNEAQ. V lost 4 bases, J lost 2 bases, and 16 bases stayed unmatched. CDR3 length: 18 residues.

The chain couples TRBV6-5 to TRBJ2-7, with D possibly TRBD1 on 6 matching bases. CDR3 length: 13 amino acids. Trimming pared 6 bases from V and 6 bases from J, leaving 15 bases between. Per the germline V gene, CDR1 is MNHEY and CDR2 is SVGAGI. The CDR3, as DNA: TGTGCCAGCAGCCTACAGGGAGCGGCCGAGCAGTACTTC. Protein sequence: CASSLQGAAEQYF.

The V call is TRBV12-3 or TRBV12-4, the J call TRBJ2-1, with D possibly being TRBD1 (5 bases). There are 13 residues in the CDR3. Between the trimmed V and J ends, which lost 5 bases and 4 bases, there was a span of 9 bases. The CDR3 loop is CASSPTEYNEQFF. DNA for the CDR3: TGTGCCAGCAGTCCGACAGAGTACAATGAGCAGTTCTTC.

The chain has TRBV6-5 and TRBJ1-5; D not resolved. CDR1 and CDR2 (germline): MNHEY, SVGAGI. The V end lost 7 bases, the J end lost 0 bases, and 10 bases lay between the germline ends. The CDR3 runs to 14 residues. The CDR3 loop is CASKPSVSNQPQHF. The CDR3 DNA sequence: TGTGCCAGCAAACCATCAGTTAGCAATCAGCCCCAGCATTTT.

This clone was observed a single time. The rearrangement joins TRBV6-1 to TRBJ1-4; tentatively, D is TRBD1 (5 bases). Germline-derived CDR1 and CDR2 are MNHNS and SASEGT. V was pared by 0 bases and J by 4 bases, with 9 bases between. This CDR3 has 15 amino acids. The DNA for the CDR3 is TGTGCCAGCAGTGAAGCGTGGGGGGGTAATGAAAAACTGTTTTTT. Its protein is CASSEAWGGNEKLFF.

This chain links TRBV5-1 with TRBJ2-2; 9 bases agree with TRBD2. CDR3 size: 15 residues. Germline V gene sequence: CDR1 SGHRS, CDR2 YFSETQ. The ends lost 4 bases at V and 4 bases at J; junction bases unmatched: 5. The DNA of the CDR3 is TGCGCCAGCAGCAAAACTAGCGGGCGCACCGGGGAGCTGTTTTTT. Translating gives CASSKTSGRTGELFF.

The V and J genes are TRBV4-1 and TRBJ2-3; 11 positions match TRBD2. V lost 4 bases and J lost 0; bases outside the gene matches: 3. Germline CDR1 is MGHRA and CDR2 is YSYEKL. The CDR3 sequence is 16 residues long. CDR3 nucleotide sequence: TGCGCCAGCAGCCTAGGGACTAGCGGAAGCACAGATACGCAGTATTTT. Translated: CASSLGTSGSTDTQYF.

CDR3 residues: CASSVYGGGTDTQYF. The CDR3 region has the DNA TGTGCCAGCAGCGTTTACGGGGGGGGTACAGATACGCAGTATTTT. V is TRBV9 and J is TRBJ2-3; 8 positions match TRBD2. V trimming: 2 bases; J trimming: 3 bases; junction bases outside the gene matches: 5. CDR3 length equals 15 residues. CDR1 and CDR2 from the germline V gene are SGDLS and YYNGEE.

The CDR3 is CASSLPLTGTEETQYF. DNA for the CDR3: TGTGCCAGCAGCCTCCCACTTACAGGGACGGAAGAGACCCAGTACTTC. This sequence joins TRBV6-6 and TRBJ2-5, with D tentatively TRBD1 (6 bases). The CDR3 is 16 amino acids. Germline CDR1 MNHNY, CDR2 SVGAGI (reference sequence). V gave up 6 bases and J gave up 3 bases, with 20 bases separating them.

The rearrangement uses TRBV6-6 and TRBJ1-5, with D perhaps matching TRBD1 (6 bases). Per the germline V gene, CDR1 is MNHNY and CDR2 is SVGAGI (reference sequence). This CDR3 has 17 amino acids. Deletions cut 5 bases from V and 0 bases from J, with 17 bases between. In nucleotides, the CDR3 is TGTGCCAGCAGTCAACGCCCTACAGGGAATAGCAATCAGCCCCAGCATTTT. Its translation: CASSQRPTGNSNQPQHF.

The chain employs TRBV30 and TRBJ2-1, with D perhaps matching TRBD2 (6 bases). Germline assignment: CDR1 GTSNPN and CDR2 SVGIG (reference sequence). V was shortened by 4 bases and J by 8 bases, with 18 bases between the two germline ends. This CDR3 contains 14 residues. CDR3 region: CAWNTGVSADEQFF. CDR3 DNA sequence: TGTGCCTGGAATACGGGAGTCTCTGCGGATGAGCAGTTCTTC.

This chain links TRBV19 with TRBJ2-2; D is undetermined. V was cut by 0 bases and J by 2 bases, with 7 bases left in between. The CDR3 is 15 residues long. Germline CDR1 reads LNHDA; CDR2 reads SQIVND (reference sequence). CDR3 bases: TGTGCCAGTAGTATAGATCGCGGTAACACCGGGGAGCTGTTTTTT. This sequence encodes CASSIDRGNTGELFF.